The 23 T cell receptor beta chains below were found in one sample sequenced in a study of blood T cell repertoires in COVID-19. The table came from immunoSEQ multiplex PCR; TCRdb's copy has only in-frame clones and leaves some out. The table records over 85,000 clones, 80% to 90% of them present only once. Sequenced input: peripheral blood. The receptors were gathered from a man aged 60 to 69 with acute or convalescent COVID-19.

V usage is TRBV5-6 and J usage is TRBJ1-2; 8 bases are shared with TRBD1. The CDR3 is made up of 13 amino acids. Germline assignment: CDR1 SGHDT and CDR2 YYEEEE. J was trimmed by 8 bases and V by 3 bases; bases with no gene match: 6. In DNA, the CDR3 is TGTGCCAGCAGCTCGTACAGGGGGGGAGGCTACACCTTC. This encodes CASSSYRGGGYTF. The full variable domain, completed using reference TRBV5-6 and TRBJ1-2, is DAGVTQSPTHLIKTRGQQVTLRCSPKSGHDTVSWYQQALGQGPQFIFQYYEEEERQRGNFPDRFSGHQFPNYSSELNVNALLLGDSALYLCASSSYRGGGYTFGSGTRLTVV.

V is TRBV12-3 or TRBV12-4 and J is TRBJ2-1; no definite D call. This CDR3 contains 13 residues. V dropped 6 bases and J dropped 2 bases, with 8 bases sitting between them. This CDR3 reads CASSPQTYNEQFF. CDR3 DNA sequence: TGTGCCAGCAGCCCCCAGACCTACAATGAGCAGTTCTTC.

The rearrangement links TRBV30 to TRBJ2-3; weak D call: TRBD1 (5 bases). Trimming left V 3 bases short and J 0 bases short, with 19 bases between. Germline CDR1 reads GTSNPN; CDR2 reads SVGIG (reference sequence). This CDR3 contains 17 residues. CDR3 amino acids: CAWSLTASAGSTDTQYF. The CDR3, as DNA: TGTGCCTGGAGCTTGACTGCCTCGGCAGGGAGCACAGATACGCAGTATTTT.

This clone was counted many times. The rearrangement uses TRBV7-9 and TRBJ1-4; tentative D call: TRBD1 (5 bases). The V gene lost 5 bases and the J gene lost 7 bases, with 14 bases spanning the gap. The CDR3 loop spans 14 amino acids. Germline V lookup: CDR1 SEHNR, CDR2 FQNEAQ (reference sequence). The CDR3 DNA is TGTGCCAGCAGCACCCCGCGGGGGGTTGAAAAACTGTTTTTT. Translated: CASSTPRGVEKLFF.

The V gene is TRBV19, the J gene TRBJ2-7; 9 bases are shared with TRBD1. Per germline, CDR1 LNHDA and CDR2 SQIVND (reference sequence). V trimming: 4 bases; J trimming: 2 bases; junction bases outside the gene matches: 9. There are 16 residues in the CDR3. The CDR3 region has the DNA TGTGCCAGTAGTACCGGGACAGGGAAGCCGACCTACGAGCAGTACTTC. It codes for CASSTGTGKPTYEQYF.

The chain combines TRBV5-1 with TRBJ2-3, with TRBD1 matching over 9 bases. Germline V gene sequence: CDR1 SGHRS, CDR2 YFSETQ. With 4 bases clipped from V and 5 bases from J, the junction kept 5 bases outside the gene matches. The CDR3 totals 14 residues. CDR3 sequence reads: CASSQGQGRDTQYF. The CDR3, as DNA: TGCGCCAGCAGCCAGGGACAGGGAAGAGATACGCAGTATTTT. Complete variable domain (other parts from reference TRBV5-1 and TRBJ2-3): KAGVTQTPRYLIKTRGQQVTLSCSPISGHRSVSWYQQTPGQGLQFLFEYFSETQRNKGNFPGRFSGRQFSNSRSEMNVSTLELGDSALYLCASSQGQGRDTQYFGPGTRLTVL.

In its sample, this clone was seen a few times. The gene calls are TRBV7-2 and TRBJ2-5; 8 bases line up with TRBD1. The CDR3 runs to 15 residues. Germline CDR1 is SGHTA and CDR2 is FQGNSA. V shed 5 bases and J 4 bases; nucleotides not matched to a gene: 9. This CDR3 is CASSVDRGRAETQYF. DNA of the CDR3: TGTGCCAGCAGCGTAGACAGGGGAAGGGCAGAGACCCAGTACTTC.

V and J are TRBV7-9 and TRBJ1-2, with 12 nucleotides matching TRBD1. The germline V gene has CDR1 SEHNR and CDR2 FQNEAQ (reference sequence). CDR3 length: 16 amino acids. With V trimmed by 2 bases and J by 8 bases, 9 bases remained unmatched. The CDR3 sequence: CASSLIRDRGRWGYTF. The CDR3 region has the DNA TGTGCCAGCAGCTTAATCCGGGACAGGGGGCGTTGGGGCTACACCTTC.

This chain connects TRBV5-1 to TRBJ2-2, with TRBD2 identical over 9 bases. CDR1 and CDR2 (germline): SGHRS, YFSETQ. This CDR3 is 15 amino acids long. The ends lost 3 bases at V and 2 bases at J; junction bases unmatched: 2. The CDR3 is CASSSTSGNTGELFF. The CDR3 nucleotides read TGCGCCAGCAGCTCGACTAGCGGAAACACCGGGGAGCTGTTTTTT.

V gene TRBV5-6 combines with J gene TRBJ1-2, with D perhaps TRBD1 (5 bases). CDR1 is SGHDT and CDR2 is YYEEEE in the germline V gene. V lost 7 bases, J lost 1 base, and 17 bases lay in between. There are 15 residues in the CDR3. The CDR3 DNA sequence: TGTGCCAGCGGAGCCGGGCCGGGGGATAACTATGGCTACACCTTC. This sequence encodes CASGAGPGDNYGYTF.

The chain uses TRBV7-9 and TRBJ1-4, with D tentatively TRBD1 (5 bases). CDR3 size: 16 residues. The V gene lost 4 bases and the J gene lost 7 bases, with 19 bases spanning the gap. Germline V gene lookup returns CDR1 SEHNR and CDR2 FQNEAQ (reference sequence). CDR3 sequence: CASSSRVGQGGEKLFF. In DNA form, the CDR3 reads TGTGCCAGCAGCTCCAGGGTGGGGCAGGGTGGTGAAAAACTGTTTTTT. Drawing the rest from reference TRBV7-9 and TRBJ1-4, the complete variable domain is DTGVSQNPRHKITKRGQNVTFRCDPISEHNRLYWYRQTLGQGPEFLTYFQNEAQLEKSRLLSDRFSAERPKGSFSTLEIQRTEQGDSAMYLCASSSRVGQGGEKLFFGSGTQLSVL.

V gene TRBV7-9 combines with J gene TRBJ2-1; 13 nucleotides match TRBD2. The ends lost 4 bases at V and 6 bases at J; junction bases unmatched: 12. CDR1 is SEHNR and CDR2 is FQNEAQ in the germline V gene (reference sequence). The CDR3 consists of 18 residues. The CDR3 reads CASSSATSGRARGNEQFF. The CDR3 DNA follows: TGTGCCAGCAGCTCCGCCACTAGCGGGAGGGCCCGGGGCAATGAGCAGTTCTTC.

The V and J genes are TRBV23-1 and TRBJ2-7, with a weak D call TRBD1 (6 bases). TRBV23-1 is given ORF status, its function remaining uncertain. The CDR3 totals 16 residues. The V end lost 4 bases, the J end lost 2 bases, and 18 bases lay between the germline ends. CDR3 sequence: CASSPSGGSPPYEQYF. The CDR3 nucleotides read TGCGCCAGCAGTCCATCTGGGGGCTCTCCCCCCTACGAGCAGTACTTC.

V and J are TRBV6-5 and TRBJ2-1; weak D call: TRBD1 (6 bases). The CDR3 consists of 12 residues. In germline, CDR1 is MNHEY, CDR2 SVGAGI. V dropped 0 bases and J dropped 10 bases, with 7 bases sitting between them. The CDR3 sequence is CASSYSGTEQFF. CDR3 nucleotide sequence: TGTGCCAGCAGTTACTCGGGGACAGAGCAGTTCTTC.

This clone was observed a single time. Mismatch with germline at one junction end may stem from a read error. The rearrangement joins TRBV5-1 to TRBJ2-7; D is unresolved. This CDR3 region has 15 residues. Germline V CDR1 and CDR2: SGHRS, YFSETQ. CDR3 DNA: TGCGCCAGCAGTTTGGGCCCGGGTTCGGCCTACGAGCAGTACTTC. Translated: CASSLGPGSAYEQYF.

The V and J genes are TRBV7-3 and TRBJ2-1, with D maybe TRBD2 (6 bases). With 2 bases removed from V and 1 base from J, the gap between germline ends came to 9 bases. Germline V lookup: CDR1 SGHTA, CDR2 FQGTGA. This CDR3 spans 15 amino acids. Here the CDR3 DNA reads TGTGCCAGCAGCTTAGCGGGGAGGTCCTACAATGAGCAGTTCTTC. This codes for CASSLAGRSYNEQFF.

The J gene is TRBJ1-2, the V gene TRBV2, with a possible D match to TRBD1 (6 bases). The germline V and J ends were trimmed by 8 bases and 3 bases, with 13 bases remaining between them. This CDR3 is 13 amino acids long. Germline loops: CDR1 SNHLY, CDR2 FYNNEI. The CDR3 region is CASHRVGDYGYTF. In nucleotides, the CDR3 is TGTGCCAGCCACAGGGTTGGTGACTATGGCTACACCTTC.

The chain links TRBV5-4 to TRBJ1-2; 9 nucleotides line up with TRBD1. Germline V gene data show CDR1 as SGHNT and CDR2 as YYREEE (reference sequence). The CDR3 loop spans 15 amino acids. The trim removed 6 bases at V and 0 bases at J, leaving 6 bases unmatched. The CDR3 bases are TGTGCCAGCACCCTAAGGACAGGGGCTAACTATGGCTACACCTTC. Protein product: CASTLRTGANYGYTF.

The chain joins TRBV4-1 to TRBJ2-4, with D uncertain. Germline V gene data show CDR1 as MGHRA and CDR2 as YSYEKL. Trimming removed 0 bases at V and 7 bases at J, with 10 bases between. The CDR3 loop spans 14 amino acids. As DNA, the CDR3 is TGCGCCAGCAGCCAAGATGTTCGGTCGAACATTCAGTACTTC. Translation: CASSQDVRSNIQYF.

This clone was seen a handful of times. The chain links TRBV3-1 (or the pseudogene TRBV3-2) to TRBJ1-3, with D possibly matching TRBD1 (6 bases). CDR3 length: 15 amino acids. V lost 1 base and J lost 1, with 8 bases in between. Germline V gives CDR1 LGHDT, CDR2 YNNKEL (reference sequence). The CDR3 sequence: CASSQAQGSGNTIYF. The CDR3 DNA reads TGTGCCAGCAGCCAAGCCCAGGGGTCTGGAAACACCATATATTTT.

The genes are TRBV6-6 and TRBJ2-7; 9 bases are a match to TRBD2. V lost 5 bases and J lost 3; bases outside the gene matches: 5. The CDR3 runs 14 residues. The germline gives CDR1 MNHNY, CDR2 SVGAGI (reference sequence). The CDR3 loop reads CASSGGRVDYEQYF. In DNA, the CDR3 is TGTGCCAGCAGTGGCGGGAGGGTGGACTACGAGCAGTACTTC.

V is TRBV19 and J is TRBJ1-5, with a tentative D call TRBD1 (5 bases). This CDR3 is built from 15 residues. With 8 bases removed from V and 0 bases from J, the gap between germline ends came to 14 bases. Per germline, CDR1 LNHDA and CDR2 SQIVND (reference sequence). The CDR3 DNA sequence: TGTGCCAGTTCCGAAGGCAGGGCTAGCAATCAGCCCCAGCATTTT. Translation: CASSEGRASNQPQHF.

The V gene is TRBV3-1 (or the pseudogene TRBV3-2), the J gene TRBJ2-6; the D is unclear. This CDR3 is 16 amino acids long. V was trimmed by 0 bases and J by 4 bases, leaving 10 bases between them. Per germline, CDR1 LGHDT and CDR2 YNNKEL (reference sequence). The CDR3 DNA reads as TGTGCCAGCAGCCAAGATATAGGAGCCGGGGCCAACGTCCTGACTTTC. This sequence encodes CASSQDIGAGANVLTF.